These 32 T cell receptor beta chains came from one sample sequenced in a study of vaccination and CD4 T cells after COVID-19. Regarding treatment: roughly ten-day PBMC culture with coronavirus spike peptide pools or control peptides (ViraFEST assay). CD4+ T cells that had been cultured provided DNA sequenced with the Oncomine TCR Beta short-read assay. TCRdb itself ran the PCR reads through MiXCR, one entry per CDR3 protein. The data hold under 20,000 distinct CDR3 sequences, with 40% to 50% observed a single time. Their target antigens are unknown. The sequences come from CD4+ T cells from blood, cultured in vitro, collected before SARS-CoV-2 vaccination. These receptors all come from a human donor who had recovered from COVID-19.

CDR3 nucleotides: TGTGCCACCACGTCCGGGATAGGGGAAAATGAAGCTTTCTTT. Translation gives CATTSGIGENEAFF. The rearrangement links TRBV10-3 to TRBJ1-1; a weak D match, TRBD1 (5 bases). This CDR3 has 14 amino acids. Trimming cost V 10 bases and J 7 bases, with 22 bases left between them. CDR1 and CDR2 from the germline V gene are ENHRY and SYGVKD.

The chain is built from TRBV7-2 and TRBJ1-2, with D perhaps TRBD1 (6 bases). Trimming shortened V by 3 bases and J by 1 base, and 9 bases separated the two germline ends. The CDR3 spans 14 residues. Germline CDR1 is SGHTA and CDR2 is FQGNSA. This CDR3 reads CASSFRGLNYGYTF. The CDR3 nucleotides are TGTGCCAGCAGCTTCCGGGGGCTTAACTATGGCTACACCTTC.

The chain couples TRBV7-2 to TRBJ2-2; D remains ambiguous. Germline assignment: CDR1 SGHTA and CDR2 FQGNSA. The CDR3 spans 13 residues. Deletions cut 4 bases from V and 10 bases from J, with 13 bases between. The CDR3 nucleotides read TGTGCCAGCAGCTCCAGTTCGATTCAGGAGCTGTTTTTT. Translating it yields CASSSSSIQELFF. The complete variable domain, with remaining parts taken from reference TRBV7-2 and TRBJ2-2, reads GAGVSQSPSNKVTEKGKDVELRCDPISGHTALYWYRQSLGQGLEFLIYFQGNSAPDKSGLPSDRFSAERTGGSVSTLTIQRTQQEDSAVYLCASSSSSIQELFFGEGSRLTVL.

The CDR3 region has the DNA TGTGCCAGCAGCTTAGCGGACATGGTTGGCTATGGCTACACCTTC. Amino acids: CASSLADMVGYGYTF. The J gene is TRBJ1-2, the V gene TRBV7-2, with D possibly TRBD1 on 5 matching bases. This CDR3 has 15 residues. V gave up 0 bases and J gave up 4 bases, with 12 bases separating them. Per germline, CDR1 SGHTA and CDR2 FQGNSA.

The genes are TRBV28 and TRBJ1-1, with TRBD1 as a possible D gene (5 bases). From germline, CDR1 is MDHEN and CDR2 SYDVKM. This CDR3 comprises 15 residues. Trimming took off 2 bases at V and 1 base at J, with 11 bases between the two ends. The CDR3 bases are TGTGCCAGCAGTTTACCGGGACTCCGGAACACTGAAGCTTTCTTT. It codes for CASSLPGLRNTEAFF.

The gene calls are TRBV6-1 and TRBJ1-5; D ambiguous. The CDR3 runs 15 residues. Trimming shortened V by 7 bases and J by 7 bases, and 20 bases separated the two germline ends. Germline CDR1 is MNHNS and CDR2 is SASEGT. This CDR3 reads CASTVDGEGWQPQHF. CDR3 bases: TGTGCCAGCACCGTGGACGGGGAAGGATGGCAGCCCCAGCATTTT.

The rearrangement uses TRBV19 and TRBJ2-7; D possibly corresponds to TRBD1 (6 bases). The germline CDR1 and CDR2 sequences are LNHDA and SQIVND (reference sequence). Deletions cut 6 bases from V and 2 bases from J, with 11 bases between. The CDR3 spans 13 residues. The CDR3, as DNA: TGTGCCAGTAGCCGGGACAAAGCCTACGAGCAGTACTTC. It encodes CASSRDKAYEQYF. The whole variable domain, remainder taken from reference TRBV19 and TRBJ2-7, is DGGITQSPKYLFRKEGQNVTLSCEQNLNHDAMYWYRQDPGQGLRLIYYSQIVNDFQKGDIAEGYSVSREKKESFPLTVTSAQKNPTAFYLCASSRDKAYEQYFGPGTRLTVT.

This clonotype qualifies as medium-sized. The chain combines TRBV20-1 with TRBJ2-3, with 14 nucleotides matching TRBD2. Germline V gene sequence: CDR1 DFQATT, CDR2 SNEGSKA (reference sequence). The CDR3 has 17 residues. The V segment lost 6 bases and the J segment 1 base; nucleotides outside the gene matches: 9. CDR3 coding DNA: TGCAGTGCAAAGACTAGCGGGAGGGCCGGAGGCACAGATACGCAGTATTTT. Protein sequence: CSAKTSGRAGGTDTQYF.

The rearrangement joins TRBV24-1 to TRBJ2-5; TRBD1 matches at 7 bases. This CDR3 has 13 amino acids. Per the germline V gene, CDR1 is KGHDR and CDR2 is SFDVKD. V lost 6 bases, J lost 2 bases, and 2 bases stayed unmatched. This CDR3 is CATSRQGQETQYF. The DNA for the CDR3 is TGTGCCACCAGTCGACAGGGACAAGAGACCCAGTACTTC.

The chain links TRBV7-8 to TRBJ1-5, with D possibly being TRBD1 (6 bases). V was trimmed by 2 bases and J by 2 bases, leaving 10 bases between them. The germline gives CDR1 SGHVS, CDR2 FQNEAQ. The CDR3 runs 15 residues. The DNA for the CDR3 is TGTGCCAGCAGCTTAAACAGGGTTGGCAATCAGCCCCAGCATTTT. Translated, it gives CASSLNRVGNQPQHF. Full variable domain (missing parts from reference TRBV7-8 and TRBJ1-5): GAGVSQSPRYKVAKRGQDVALRCDPISGHVSLFWYQQALGQGPEFLTYFQNEAQLDKSGLPSDRFFAERPEGSVSTLKIQRTQQEDSAVYLCASSLNRVGNQPQHFGDGTRLSIL.

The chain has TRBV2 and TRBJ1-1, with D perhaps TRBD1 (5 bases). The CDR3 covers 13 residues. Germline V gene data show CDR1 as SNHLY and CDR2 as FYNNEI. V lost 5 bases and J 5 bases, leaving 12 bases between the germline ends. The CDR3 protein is CASSPERTTEAFF. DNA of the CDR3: TGTGCCAGCAGTCCTGAGAGGACAACTGAAGCTTTCTTT.

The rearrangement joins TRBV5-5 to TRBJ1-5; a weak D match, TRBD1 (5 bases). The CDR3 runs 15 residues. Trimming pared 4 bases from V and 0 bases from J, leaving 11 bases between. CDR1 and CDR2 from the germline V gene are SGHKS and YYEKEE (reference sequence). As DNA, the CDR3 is TGTGCCAGCAGCGTAGACAGATATAGCAATCAGCCCCAGCATTTT. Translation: CASSVDRYSNQPQHF.

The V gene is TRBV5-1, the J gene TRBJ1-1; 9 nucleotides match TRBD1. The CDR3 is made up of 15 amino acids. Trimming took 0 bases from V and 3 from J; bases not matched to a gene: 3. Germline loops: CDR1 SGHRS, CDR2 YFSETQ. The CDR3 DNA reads TGCGCCAGCAGCTTGGAGACAGGGGGATACACTGAAGCTTTCTTT. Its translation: CASSLETGGYTEAFF.

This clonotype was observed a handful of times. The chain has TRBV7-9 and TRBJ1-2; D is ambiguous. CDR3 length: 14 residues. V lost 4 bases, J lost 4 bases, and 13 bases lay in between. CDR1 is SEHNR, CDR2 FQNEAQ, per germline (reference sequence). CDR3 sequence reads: CASSSRRTSYGYTF. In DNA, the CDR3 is TGTGCCAGCAGCTCCAGACGGACTAGCTATGGCTACACCTTC. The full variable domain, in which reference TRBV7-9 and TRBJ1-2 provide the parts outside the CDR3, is DTGVSQNPRHKITKRGQNVTFRCDPISEHNRLYWYRQTLGQGPEFLTYFQNEAQLEKSRLLSDRFSAERPKGSFSTLEIQRTEQGDSAMYLCASSSRRTSYGYTFGSGTRLTVV.

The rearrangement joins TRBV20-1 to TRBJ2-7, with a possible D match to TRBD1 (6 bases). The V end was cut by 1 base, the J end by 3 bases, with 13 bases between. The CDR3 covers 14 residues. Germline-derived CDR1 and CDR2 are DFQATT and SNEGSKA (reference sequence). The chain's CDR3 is CSARVWGHDYEQYF. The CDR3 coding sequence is TGCAGTGCTAGAGTGTGGGGGCACGACTACGAGCAGTACTTC.

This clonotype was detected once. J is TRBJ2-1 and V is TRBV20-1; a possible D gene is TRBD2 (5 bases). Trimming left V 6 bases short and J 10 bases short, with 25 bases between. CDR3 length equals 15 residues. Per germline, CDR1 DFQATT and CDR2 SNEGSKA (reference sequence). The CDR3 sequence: CSASPLATPSGEQFF. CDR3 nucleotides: TGCAGTGCCAGCCCATTAGCGACCCCCTCGGGAGAGCAGTTCTTC.

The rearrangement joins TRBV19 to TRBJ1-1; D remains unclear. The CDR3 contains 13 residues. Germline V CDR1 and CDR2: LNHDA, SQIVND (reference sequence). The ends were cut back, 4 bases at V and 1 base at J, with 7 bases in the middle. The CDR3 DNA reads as TGTGCCAGTAGTACCCGGAAGAACACTGAAGCTTTCTTT. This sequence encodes CASSTRKNTEAFF.

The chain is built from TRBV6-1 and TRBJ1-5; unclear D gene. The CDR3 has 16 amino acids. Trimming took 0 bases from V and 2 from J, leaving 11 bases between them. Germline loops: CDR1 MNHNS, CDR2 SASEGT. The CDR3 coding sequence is TGTGCCAGCAGTGAAGCAGCTGGTTATGGCAATCAGCCCCAGCATTTT. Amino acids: CASSEAAGYGNQPQHF.

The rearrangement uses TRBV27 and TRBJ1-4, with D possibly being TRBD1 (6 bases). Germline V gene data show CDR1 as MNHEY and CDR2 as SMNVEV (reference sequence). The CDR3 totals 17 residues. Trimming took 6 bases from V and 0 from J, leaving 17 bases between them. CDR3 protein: CASRPQGHWATNEKLFF. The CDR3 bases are TGTGCCAGCAGGCCACAGGGACATTGGGCAACTAATGAAAAACTGTTTTTT.

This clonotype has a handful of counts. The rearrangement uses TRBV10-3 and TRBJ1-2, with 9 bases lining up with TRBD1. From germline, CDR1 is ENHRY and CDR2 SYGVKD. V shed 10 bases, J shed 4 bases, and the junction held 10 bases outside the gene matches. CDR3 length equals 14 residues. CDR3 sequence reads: CATWTGARVYGYTF. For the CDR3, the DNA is TGTGCCACCTGGACAGGGGCGAGGGTCTATGGCTACACCTTC.

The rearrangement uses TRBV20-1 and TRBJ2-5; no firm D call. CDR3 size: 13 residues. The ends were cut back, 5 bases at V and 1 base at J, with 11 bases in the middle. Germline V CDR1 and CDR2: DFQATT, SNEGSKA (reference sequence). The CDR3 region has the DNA TGCAGTGCTCCCGAGGCTCCCCAAGAGACCCAGTACTTC. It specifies CSAPEAPQETQYF.

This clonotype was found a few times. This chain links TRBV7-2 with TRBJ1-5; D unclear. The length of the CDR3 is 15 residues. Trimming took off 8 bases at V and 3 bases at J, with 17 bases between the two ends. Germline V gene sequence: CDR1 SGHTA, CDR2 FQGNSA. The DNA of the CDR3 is TGTGCCAGCTCCCTGTCCGGCGGACCCAATCAGCCCCAGCATTTT. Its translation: CASSLSGGPNQPQHF.

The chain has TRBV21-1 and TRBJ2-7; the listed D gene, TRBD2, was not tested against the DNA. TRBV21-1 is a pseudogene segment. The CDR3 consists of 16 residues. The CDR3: CASSKDQLRAYYEQYF. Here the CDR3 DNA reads TGTGCCAGCAGCAAAGATCAATTGAGGGCCTACTACGAGCAGTACTTC.

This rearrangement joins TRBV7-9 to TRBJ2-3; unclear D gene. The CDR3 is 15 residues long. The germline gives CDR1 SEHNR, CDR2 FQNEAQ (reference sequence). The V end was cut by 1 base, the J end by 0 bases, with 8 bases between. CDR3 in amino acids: CASSLERASTDTQYF. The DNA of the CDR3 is TGTGCCAGCAGCTTAGAACGCGCTAGCACAGATACGCAGTATTTT.

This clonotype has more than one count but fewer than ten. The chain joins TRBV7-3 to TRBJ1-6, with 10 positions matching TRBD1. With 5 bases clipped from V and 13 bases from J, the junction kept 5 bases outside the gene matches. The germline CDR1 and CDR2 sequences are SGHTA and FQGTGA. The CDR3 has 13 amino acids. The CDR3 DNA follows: TGTGCCAGCAGCCCAGGACAGGGGGGCCCCCTCCACTTT. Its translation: CASSPGQGGPLHF.

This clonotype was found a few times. The CDR3 region is CSASPTGLRTEAFF. As DNA, the CDR3 is TGCAGTGCTTCTCCGACAGGGCTGAGGACTGAAGCTTTCTTT. The gene calls are TRBV20-1 and TRBJ1-1; 7 bases map to TRBD1. The germline V gene has CDR1 DFQATT and CDR2 SNEGSKA (reference sequence). Trimming took 5 bases from V and 5 from J; bases not matched to a gene: 11. CDR3 length: 14 amino acids.

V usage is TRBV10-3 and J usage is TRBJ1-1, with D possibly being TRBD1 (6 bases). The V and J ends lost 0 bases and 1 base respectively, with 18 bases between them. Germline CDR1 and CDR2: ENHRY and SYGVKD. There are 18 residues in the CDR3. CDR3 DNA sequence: TGTGCCATCAGTGAGTCGAGAATTGGAGGGGGGTCGAACACTGAAGCTTTCTTT. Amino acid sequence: CAISESRIGGGSNTEAFF.

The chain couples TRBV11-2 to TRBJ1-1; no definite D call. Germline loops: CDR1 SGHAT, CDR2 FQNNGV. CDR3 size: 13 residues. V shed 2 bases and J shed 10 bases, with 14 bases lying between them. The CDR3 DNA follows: TGTGCCAGCAGCTTATTTAGGGCAGATCGAGCTTTCTTT. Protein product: CASSLFRADRAFF. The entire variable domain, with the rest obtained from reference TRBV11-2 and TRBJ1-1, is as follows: EAGVAQSPRYKIIEKRQSVAFWCNPISGHATLYWYQQILGQGPKLLIQFQNNGVVDDSQLPKDRFSAERLKGVDSTLKIQPAKLEDSAVYLCASSLFRADRAFFGQGTRLTVV.

CDR3 in DNA: TGTGCCAGTAGCCAGGGGCGGGTGGAGACCCAGTACTTC. Translation gives CASSQGRVETQYF. V gene TRBV19 combines with J gene TRBJ2-5; TRBD1 might be the D (6 bases). The CDR3 sequence is 13 residues long. Germline V CDR1 and CDR2: LNHDA, SQIVND (reference sequence). Trimming removed 6 bases from V and 5 bases from J, with 13 bases in between.

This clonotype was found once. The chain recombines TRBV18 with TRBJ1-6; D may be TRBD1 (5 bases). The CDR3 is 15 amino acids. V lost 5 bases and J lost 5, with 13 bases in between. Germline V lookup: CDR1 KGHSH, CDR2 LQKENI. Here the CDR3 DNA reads TGTGCCAGCTCAAAGGGACCGCTGGATAATTCACCCCTCCACTTT. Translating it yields CASSKGPLDNSPLHF.

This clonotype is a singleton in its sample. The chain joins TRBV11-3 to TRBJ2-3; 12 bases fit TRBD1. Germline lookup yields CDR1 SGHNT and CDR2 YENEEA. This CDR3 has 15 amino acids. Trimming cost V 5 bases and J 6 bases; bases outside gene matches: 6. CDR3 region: CASSRRDRGHDTQYF. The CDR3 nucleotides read TGTGCCAGCAGCCGTCGGGACAGGGGGCACGATACGCAGTATTTT.

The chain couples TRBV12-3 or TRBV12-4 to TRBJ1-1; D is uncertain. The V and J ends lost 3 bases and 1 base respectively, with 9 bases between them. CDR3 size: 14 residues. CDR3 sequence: CASSFGRANTEAFF. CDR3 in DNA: TGTGCCAGCAGTTTTGGGAGGGCGAACACTGAAGCTTTCTTT.